The 20 T cell receptor beta chains below come from one sample, sequenced in a study of blood T cell repertoires in COVID-19. TCRdb's table, derived via immunoSEQ multiplex PCR, lists solely in-frame clones and lacks some. The repertoire holds about 140,000 clones, more than 75% seen once, with 4% to 5% in the top ten. The sequenced sample was peripheral blood. The receptors were gathered from an elderly woman with acute or convalescent COVID-19.

The rearrangement uses TRBV5-6 and TRBJ1-1; no definite D call. Germline V gives CDR1 SGHDT, CDR2 YYEEEE. The CDR3 totals 13 residues. Trimming took 5 bases from V and 0 from J, leaving 8 bases between them. This CDR3 is CASRRSMNTEAFF. In DNA, the CDR3 is TGTGCCAGCAGACGGAGCATGAACACTGAAGCTTTCTTT.

The gene calls are TRBV5-1 and TRBJ1-2; 9 bases are shared with TRBD1. V was pared by 0 bases and J by 6 bases, with 6 bases of the junction left unmatched. The germline gives CDR1 SGHRS, CDR2 YFSETQ. This CDR3 is built from 15 residues. CDR3 amino acids: CASSLEGQGIDGYTF. CDR3 in DNA: TGCGCCAGCAGCTTGGAGGGACAGGGAATTGATGGCTACACCTTC. Drawing the rest from reference TRBV5-1 and TRBJ1-2, the complete variable domain is KAGVTQTPRYLIKTRGQQVTLSCSPISGHRSVSWYQQTPGQGLQFLFEYFSETQRNKGNFPGRFSGRQFSNSRSEMNVSTLELGDSALYLCASSLEGQGIDGYTFGSGTRLTVV.

This clone occurred once. J is TRBJ2-2 and V is TRBV6-5, with 8 bases fitting TRBD2. V shed 8 bases and J 8 bases; nucleotides not matched to a gene: 10. Per germline, CDR1 MNHEY and CDR2 SVGAGI. The CDR3 has 14 amino acids. CDR3 sequence reads: CASGRGGAPGELFF. DNA of the CDR3: TGTGCCAGCGGCCGGGGGGGCGCGCCAGGGGAGCTGTTTTTT.

V and J are TRBV4-2 and TRBJ1-1; D not certain. The germline V gene has CDR1 LGHNA and CDR2 YNFKEQ. V lost 0 bases and J lost 3, with 11 bases in between. The CDR3 is made up of 15 amino acids. Written as DNA, the CDR3 is TGTGCCAGCAGCCAAGAGCGAGGAAGAGACACTGAAGCTTTCTTT. It codes for CASSQERGRDTEAFF.

The CDR3, as DNA: TGTGCCAGCAGCTCCATCACAGGGGGCCCCTACAATGAGCAGTTCTTC. It yields the protein CASSSITGGPYNEQFF. The chain employs TRBV13 and TRBJ2-1, with TRBD1 matching over 9 bases. CDR3 size: 16 residues. Germline CDR1 PRHDT, CDR2 FYEKMQ (reference sequence). Trimming removed 4 bases from V and 2 bases from J; junction bases left unmatched: 6. Filled out from reference TRBV13 and TRBJ2-1, the complete variable domain reads AAGVIQSPRHLIKEKRETATLKCYPIPRHDTVYWYQQGPGQDPQFLISFYEKMQSDKGSIPDRFSAQQFSDYHSELNMSSLELGDSALYFCASSSITGGPYNEQFFGPGTRLTVL.

This rearrangement joins TRBV5-1 to TRBJ1-6, with 7 bases lining up with TRBD1. The V gene end was trimmed by 4 bases and the J gene end by 9 bases; junction bases not matched to a gene: 13. The CDR3 is made up of 16 amino acids. The germline V gene encodes CDR1 SGHRS and CDR2 YFSETQ. This CDR3 reads CASSPDMAGGFSPLHF. The CDR3 DNA reads TGCGCCAGCAGCCCGGACATGGCAGGGGGGTTTTCACCCCTCCACTTT.

The chain employs TRBV6-1 and TRBJ2-5; 8 nucleotides match TRBD2. This CDR3 spans 15 amino acids. CDR1 is MNHNS, CDR2 SASEGT, per germline. V shed 2 bases, J shed 5 bases, and the junction held 7 bases outside the gene matches. The CDR3 protein is CASSEPGGAKETQYF. DNA of the CDR3: TGTGCCAGCAGTGAACCCGGGGGGGCGAAGGAGACCCAGTACTTC.

This clone appeared a single time. The rearrangement uses TRBV9 and TRBJ2-6; 8 nucleotides line up with TRBD1. After removal of 0 bases from V and 3 bases from J, the junction contained 8 bases not matched to a gene. CDR1 SGDLS and CDR2 YYNGEE come from the germline V gene. This CDR3 is 18 amino acids long. The CDR3 protein is CASSVVPGGAFGANVLTF. For the CDR3, the DNA is TGTGCCAGCAGCGTAGTGCCAGGGGGCGCATTTGGGGCCAACGTCCTGACTTTC.

The genes are TRBV9 and TRBJ2-2, with 8 bases that match TRBD1. The CDR3 covers 14 residues. Germline V gives CDR1 SGDLS, CDR2 YYNGEE. After removal of 3 bases from V and 6 bases from J, the junction contained 4 bases not matched to a gene. Here the CDR3 DNA reads TGTGCCAGCAGCGATACAGGGGGACCCGGGGAGCTGTTTTTT. Protein: CASSDTGGPGELFF.

The CDR3 nucleotides are TGTGCCAGTAGTTGGACTAGCGGGAGTGGGGGCTACAATGAGCAGTTCTTC. Protein sequence: CASSWTSGSGGYNEQFF. The chain uses TRBV19 and TRBJ2-1; 13 bases are a match to TRBD2. Germline assignment: CDR1 LNHDA and CDR2 SQIVND (reference sequence). V gave up 5 bases and J gave up 3 bases; unmatched junction bases: 7. The CDR3 has 17 amino acids.

This chain connects TRBV7-9 to TRBJ2-7, with D maybe TRBD1 (5 bases). Germline loops: CDR1 SEHNR, CDR2 FQNEAQ (reference sequence). The germline V and J ends were trimmed by 5 bases and 1 base, with 15 bases remaining between them. This CDR3 has 15 residues. The CDR3: CASSGPIAGSYEQYF. The CDR3 nucleotides read TGTGCCAGCAGCGGTCCGATTGCAGGGTCCTACGAGCAGTACTTC.

The chain recombines TRBV28 with TRBJ1-2, with 11 bases identical to TRBD1. After removal of 4 bases from V and 7 bases from J, the junction contained 2 bases not matched to a gene. Germline V gives CDR1 MDHEN, CDR2 SYDVKM. The CDR3 contains 13 residues. The DNA for the CDR3 is TGTGCCAGCAGTTGGACAGGGGGCTTTGGCTACACCTTC. Its translation is CASSWTGGFGYTF.

This chain uses TRBV28 with TRBJ1-5, with D tentatively TRBD1 (5 bases). Germline lookup yields CDR1 MDHEN and CDR2 SYDVKM. The germline V and J ends were trimmed by 5 bases and 3 bases, with 14 bases remaining between them. The CDR3 contains 15 residues. CDR3 DNA sequence: TGTGCCAGCAGTCAGGGCGGACGGTACAATCAGCCCCAGCATTTT. It encodes CASSQGGRYNQPQHF.

The CDR3, as DNA: TGTGCCAGCAGCCAACCGGGACTAGCGGGGACTTACAATGAGCAGTTCTTC. Its translation: CASSQPGLAGTYNEQFF. V and J are TRBV3-1 (or the pseudogene TRBV3-2) and TRBJ2-1; 13 bases agree with TRBD2. In germline, CDR1 is LGHDT, CDR2 YNNKEL (reference sequence). Trimming at V came to 2 bases and at J to 4 bases, leaving 5 bases not matched to a gene. The CDR3 is 17 amino acids.

The V gene is TRBV15, the J gene TRBJ1-6; a weak D match, TRBD1 (6 bases). V dropped 2 bases and J dropped 14 bases, with 28 bases sitting between them. Germline CDR1 and CDR2: LNHNV and YYDKDF (reference sequence). This CDR3 is 18 amino acids long. CDR3 bases: TGTGCCACCAGCAGACTATCCACGGGACGCGCAAAGGGGGGGACCCTCCACTTT. Its translation: CATSRLSTGRAKGGTLHF.

The chain employs TRBV19 and TRBJ2-3; tentatively, D is TRBD2 (5 bases). This CDR3 spans 18 amino acids. The V end lost 6 bases, the J end lost 0 bases, and 22 bases lay between the germline ends. Looked up from germline, CDR1 is LNHDA and CDR2 is SQIVND (reference sequence). CDR3 amino acids: CASSTGISWRSSTDTQYF. In DNA, the CDR3 is TGTGCCAGTAGCACGGGGATTAGTTGGCGGTCTAGCACAGATACGCAGTATTTT.

The chain employs TRBV7-2 and TRBJ2-3, with 7 bases matching TRBD2. CDR3 size: 13 residues. From germline, CDR1 is SGHTA and CDR2 FQGNSA. Trimming cost V 3 bases and J 14 bases; bases outside gene matches: 11. DNA for the CDR3: TGTGCCAGCAGCTTTCCCGACCAACGGGAGGTGTATTTT. As protein: CASSFPDQREVYF.

The V call is TRBV7-9, the J call TRBJ2-7; 11 nucleotides agree with TRBD1. There are 14 residues in the CDR3. Germline CDR1 and CDR2: SEHNR and FQNEAQ (reference sequence). The V and J ends lost 1 base and 7 bases, in that order; junction bases with no gene match: 3. CDR3 DNA sequence: TGTGCCAGCAGCTTAGGGACAGGGGGCAGAGAGCAGTACTTC. Amino acids: CASSLGTGGREQYF. Together with reference TRBV7-9 and TRBJ2-7, the CDR3 gives the full variable domain: DTGVSQNPRHKITKRGQNVTFRCDPISEHNRLYWYRQTLGQGPEFLTYFQNEAQLEKSRLLSDRFSAERPKGSFSTLEIQRTEQGDSAMYLCASSLGTGGREQYFGPGTRLTVT.

In the case of this clone: One end of the junction fails to match germline, which may point to a read error. The chain has TRBV6-4 and TRBJ1-3; 7 nucleotides align to TRBD1. The CDR3 sequence is 10 residues long. Germline CDR1 reads MRHNA; CDR2 reads SNTAGT. The CDR3 region is CASRFDREKF. In nucleotides, the CDR3 is TGTGCCAGCAGATTTGACAGGGAAAAATTT.

The DNA of the CDR3 is TGTGCCAGCAGCCCAGGGACTTACGATGAGCAGTTCTTC. Protein: CASSPGTYDEQFF. The genes are TRBV27 and TRBJ2-1, with D maybe TRBD2 (6 bases). There are 13 residues in the CDR3. V was shortened by 6 bases and J by 8 bases, with 14 bases between the two germline ends. From germline, CDR1 is MNHEY and CDR2 SMNVEV (reference sequence).